What follows are 21 T cell receptor beta chains derived from one specimen sequenced in a study of T cell responses to AZD1222 COVID-19 vaccine. Sequencing was performed with immunoSEQ multiplex PCR; in TCRdb, only in-frame clones are kept and a portion is missing. The repertoire holds some 80,000 clones, about 82% seen once, with 8.7% in the top ten. The material sequenced was peripheral blood, taken on day 0 of AZD1222 vaccination. Source of these receptors: an adult in good health.

The chain combines TRBV28 with TRBJ2-1; D is undetermined. The V gene lost 1 base and the J gene lost 2 bases, with 12 bases spanning the gap. Germline V gene sequence: CDR1 MDHEN, CDR2 SYDVKM. The CDR3 runs to 16 residues. This CDR3 reads CASSLSPENAYNEQFF. DNA of the CDR3: TGTGCCAGCAGTTTATCCCCGGAGAATGCCTACAATGAGCAGTTCTTC. Filled out from reference TRBV28 and TRBJ2-1, the complete variable domain reads DVKVTQSSRYLVKRTGEKVFLECVQDMDHENMFWYRQDPGLGLRLIYFSYDVKMKEKGDIPEGYSVSREKKERFSLILESASTNQTSMYLCASSLSPENAYNEQFFGPGTRLTVL.

The chain combines TRBV24-1 with TRBJ2-1, with D unresolved. The CDR3 totals 16 residues. Germline V gene sequence: CDR1 KGHDR, CDR2 SFDVKD. Deletions cut 4 bases from V and 1 base from J, with 13 bases between. CDR3 bases: TGTGCCACCAGTGACTACGACACCAATTCCTACAATGAGCAGTTCTTC. Its translation is CATSDYDTNSYNEQFF.

The CDR3 spells CASTMAGLETQYF. The CDR3 DNA is TGTGCCAGCACCATGGCGGGATTGGAGACCCAGTACTTC. The rearrangement uses TRBV6-5 and TRBJ2-5, with D perhaps TRBD2 (6 bases). Germline V gene sequence: CDR1 MNHEY, CDR2 SVGAGI. The CDR3 extends over 13 amino acids. V dropped 7 bases and J dropped 5 bases, with 14 bases sitting between them.

V is TRBV10-1 and J is TRBJ2-7; unclear D gene. Between the trimmed V and J ends, which lost 5 bases and 5 bases, there was a span of 16 bases. The CDR3 sequence is 14 residues long. CDR1 WNHNN and CDR2 SYGVQD come from the germline V gene (reference sequence). The CDR3 DNA sequence: TGCGCCAGCAGTAATCCCGGTACAAGGGACGAGCAGTACTTC. Translating it yields CASSNPGTRDEQYF.

This clone was observed a few times. The chain joins TRBV2 to TRBJ2-2; D is perhaps TRBD1 (6 bases). The germline V gene has CDR1 SNHLY and CDR2 FYNNEI. The V gene lost 3 bases and the J gene lost 1 base, with 6 bases spanning the gap. This CDR3 is built from 14 residues. CDR3 nucleotide sequence: TGTGCCAGCAGTGAGACAGGGAACACCGGGGAGCTGTTTTTT. Translated, it gives CASSETGNTGELFF.

Only a few counts were recorded for this clone. This chain joins TRBV5-1 and TRBJ1-4; D remains unclear. V lost 3 bases, J lost 8 bases, and 14 bases lay in between. This CDR3 region has 14 residues. Germline values: CDR1 SGHRS, CDR2 YFSETQ. DNA for the CDR3: TGCGCCAGCAGCTCGGACGGTTCGGACGAAAAACTGTTTTTT. As protein: CASSSDGSDEKLFF.

The V and J genes are TRBV6-5 and TRBJ1-4; D remains unclear. Germline-derived CDR1 and CDR2 are MNHEY and SVGAGI. The V gene lost 5 bases and the J gene lost 6 bases, with 13 bases spanning the gap. The CDR3 covers 14 residues. The CDR3: CASSQPGGYEKLFF. The DNA for the CDR3 is TGTGCCAGCAGTCAGCCGGGTGGGTATGAAAAACTGTTTTTT.

The J gene is TRBJ1-5, the V gene TRBV6-5; no definite D call. The CDR3 runs to 13 residues. Per the germline V gene, CDR1 is MNHEY and CDR2 is SVGAGI. The V and J ends lost 8 bases and 12 bases respectively, with 20 bases between them. In DNA form, the CDR3 reads TGTGCCAGCCTTAGACACCCGAGTGGTTTCCAGCATTTT. This gives the protein CASLRHPSGFQHF.

V usage is TRBV2 and J usage is TRBJ2-2, with TRBD2 identical over 7 bases. This CDR3 contains 14 residues. Trimming cost V 7 bases and J 4 bases; bases outside gene matches: 6. Germline CDR1 and CDR2: SNHLY and FYNNEI. The CDR3 coding sequence is TGTGCCAGCACCAGGGAGGGGACCACCGGGGAGCTGTTTTTT. It codes for CASTREGTTGELFF.

This clone was picked up a small number of times. The chain carries TRBV6-2 or TRBV6-3 and TRBJ1-1; the D is unclear. This CDR3 is built from 11 residues. In germline, CDR1 is MNHEY, CDR2 SVGEGT. V was cut by 8 bases and J by 3 bases, with 7 bases left in between. The CDR3 nucleotides read TGTGCCAGCGGCCGTTACACTGAAGCTTTCTTT. The encoded protein is CASGRYTEAFF.

The chain has TRBV18 and TRBJ1-3; the match to TRBD1 covers 10 bases. V gave up 4 bases and J gave up 4 bases; unmatched junction bases: 4. The CDR3 is made up of 15 amino acids. Per the germline V gene, CDR1 is KGHSH and CDR2 is LQKENI. Here the CDR3 DNA reads TGTGCCAGCTCACAGGGACAGGGGTACGGAAACACCATATATTTT. Its protein product is CASSQGQGYGNTIYF.

The V and J genes are TRBV27 and TRBJ2-7; D remains ambiguous. The CDR3 loop spans 13 amino acids. The V and J ends lost 2 bases and 6 bases respectively, with 11 bases between them. CDR1 MNHEY and CDR2 SMNVEV come from the germline V gene (reference sequence). CDR3 loop: CASSLRPGSEQYF. The DNA of the CDR3 is TGTGCCAGCAGTTTACGGCCCGGATCCGAGCAGTACTTC.

The V call is TRBV7-3, the J call TRBJ2-2; TRBD1 agrees at 10 bases. The CDR3 length is 16 residues. From germline, CDR1 is SGHTA and CDR2 FQGTGA. V lost 5 bases to trimming and J lost 6 bases; unmatched junction nucleotides: 9. The CDR3 DNA is TGTGCCAGCAGCGCACCGGGACAGGGGTCTTCCGGGGAGCTGTTTTTT. Residues: CASSAPGQGSSGELFF. The variable domain in full, with the rest retrieved from reference TRBV7-3 and TRBJ2-2, is GAGVSQTPSNKVTEKGKYVELRCDPISGHTALYWYRQSLGQGPEFLIYFQGTGAADDSGLPNDRFFAVRPEGSVSTLKIQRTERGDSAVYLCASSAPGQGSSGELFFGEGSRLTVL.

The chain links TRBV4-1 to TRBJ1-5; unclear D gene. This CDR3 has 19 amino acids. Per germline, CDR1 MGHRA and CDR2 YSYEKL. V lost 2 bases to trimming and J lost 2 bases, with 22 bases between them. The chain's CDR3 is CASSQRAREGSSGNQPQHF. As DNA, the CDR3 is TGCGCCAGCAGCCAAAGGGCCCGGGAGGGTAGTTCCGGCAATCAGCCCCAGCATTTT.

This chain uses TRBV9 with TRBJ1-2, with D possibly TRBD1 on 6 matching bases. The germline CDR1 and CDR2 sequences are SGDLS and YYNGEE. The CDR3 is made up of 17 amino acids. V gave up 1 base and J gave up 4 bases, with 20 bases separating them. The CDR3 bases are TGTGCCAGCAGCGTAAAGGACAGACCGTCGGAGCGCTATGGCTACACCTTC. Translated, it gives CASSVKDRPSERYGYTF.

The chain recombines TRBV28 with TRBJ1-2; possibly TRBD1 for D (6 bases). The CDR3 covers 15 residues. Germline CDR1 and CDR2: MDHEN and SYDVKM. Trimming stripped 3 bases from V and 8 bases from J, with 19 bases between. The CDR3 loop reads CASSLSLQLGGGYTF. The CDR3 DNA reads as TGTGCCAGCAGTTTGTCCCTTCAACTCGGGGGCGGCTACACCTTC.

This rearrangement joins TRBV5-1 to TRBJ1-2; 7 positions match TRBD1. V lost 4 bases and J lost 5; bases outside the gene matches: 5. Germline-derived CDR1 and CDR2 are SGHRS and YFSETQ. This CDR3 has 13 residues. This CDR3 is CASSVGQSYGYTF. CDR3 DNA: TGCGCCAGCAGCGTGGGACAGTCTTATGGCTACACCTTC.

To note about this clone: The sample has other DNA sequences that encode this CDR3 too. This chain uses TRBV18 with TRBJ1-3, with 7 bases fitting TRBD1. The CDR3 extends over 15 amino acids. V was pared by 6 bases and J by 0 bases, with 5 bases of the junction left unmatched. CDR1 and CDR2 from the germline V gene are KGHSH and LQKENI. The CDR3 DNA reads as TGTGCCAGCTCCCCGGGACAGACCTCTGGAAACACCATATATTTT. Translation: CASSPGQTSGNTIYF.

V and J are TRBV7-2 and TRBJ2-2, with a weak D call TRBD1 (5 bases). CDR3 length equals 11 residues. In germline, CDR1 is SGHTA, CDR2 FQGNSA. The germline V and J ends were trimmed by 4 bases and 9 bases, with 6 bases remaining between them. The CDR3 loop is CASSSDRELFF. Written as DNA, the CDR3 is TGTGCCAGCAGCTCGGACAGGGAGCTGTTTTTT.

The chain has TRBV11-2 and TRBJ2-7; TRBD2 matches at 12 bases. Losses at the gene ends were 5 bases for V and 7 bases for J; bases not matched to a gene: 18. This CDR3 spans 18 amino acids. Germline values: CDR1 SGHAT, CDR2 FQNNGV. The CDR3 region is CASSLYPTSGSGAAEQYF. CDR3 DNA sequence: TGTGCCAGCAGCCTTTACCCGACTAGCGGGAGTGGCGCGGCGGAGCAGTACTTC.

The chain joins TRBV10-3 to TRBJ1-1; 10 bases line up with TRBD1. The CDR3 consists of 16 residues. CDR1 ENHRY and CDR2 SYGVKD come from the germline V gene. J lost 3 bases, V lost 6 bases, and 10 bases had no gene match. CDR3 in DNA: TGTGCCATCAGCGTAAGACAGGGGGCGCGAGACACTGAAGCTTTCTTT. Amino acid sequence: CAISVRQGARDTEAFF.